The 4 T cell receptor beta chains listed next were all sequenced from one sample in a study of blood T cell repertoires in COVID-19. Clones were sequenced by immunoSEQ multiplex PCR, and TCRdb holds only the in-frame ones, with some missing. Of 150,000 to 200,000 clones in the sample, around four fifths are singletons; the top ten hold around a fifth. The source material was peripheral blood. All receptors come from a woman aged 80 or older with acute or convalescent COVID-19.

The chain employs TRBV7-8 and TRBJ2-1; TRBD2 matches 7 bases. From germline, CDR1 is SGHVS and CDR2 FQNEAQ. The junction had 2 bases not matched to a gene; V was cut back by 3 bases and J by 0 bases. The CDR3 sequence is 15 residues long. The CDR3 here is CASSFLADSYNEQFF. DNA for the CDR3: TGTGCCAGCAGCTTCCTAGCGGACTCCTACAATGAGCAGTTCTTC.

This clone was observed a single time. This rearrangement joins TRBV19 to TRBJ2-1, with D possibly being TRBD2 (6 bases). This CDR3 is 12 amino acids long. Germline CDR1 reads LNHDA; CDR2 reads SQIVND (reference sequence). V shed 3 bases and J shed 12 bases, with 12 bases lying between them. This chain's CDR3 is CASSMEGMRQFF. The DNA of the CDR3 is TGTGCCAGTAGTATGGAGGGTATGAGGCAGTTCTTC.

The chain combines TRBV10-3 with TRBJ1-1, with 8 positions matching TRBD1. The germline gives CDR1 ENHRY, CDR2 SYGVKD. With 2 bases clipped from V and 7 bases from J, the junction kept 9 bases outside the gene matches. This CDR3 has 15 residues. The CDR3: CAISELETGASEAFF. The CDR3 coding sequence is TGTGCCATCAGTGAGCTCGAGACAGGGGCGAGTGAAGCTTTCTTT.

CDR3: CAISYSPGQNYGYTF. CDR3 nucleotides: TGTGCCATCAGCTATAGCCCAGGACAGAACTATGGCTACACCTTC. The chain employs TRBV10-3 and TRBJ1-2; perhaps TRBD1 as D (6 bases). Trimming removed 6 bases from V and 2 bases from J, with 16 bases in between. Germline V gives CDR1 ENHRY, CDR2 SYGVKD. This CDR3 has 15 amino acids.